This T cell receptor (beta chain) was sequenced during a study of T cells after yellow fever vaccination. This clonotype has at least ten counts. Germline V gene sequence: CDR1 DFQATT, CDR2 SNEGSKA (reference sequence). The length of the CDR3 is 14 residues. Trimming removed 6 bases from V and 4 bases from J; junction bases left unmatched: 11. They built TCR cDNA with 5'RACE template switching, a step that put in a universal primer site and UMIs. TCRdb re-analysed the 5' RACE reads in MiXCR, keeping a single row per CDR3 protein. The sample has about 210,000 distinct CDR3 sequences; more than 6.5% are singletons.

This receptor was obtained from a young man who received the YFV17D yellow fever vaccine. Sequences were derived from CD4+ T cells sorted from PBMCs, sampled on the day of the yellow fever booster vaccination. J is TRBJ2-5 and V is TRBV20-1; 7 bases fit TRBD2. CDR3 amino acids: CSAKKGGAAETQYF. The CDR3 DNA reads as TGCAGTGCCAAGAAGGGAGGGGCAGCAGAGACCCAGTACTTC.